The 21 T cell receptor beta chains given below trace back to one sample, sequenced in a study of blood T cell repertoires in COVID-19. Assay: immunoSEQ multiplex PCR; the TCRdb copy retains only in-frame clones and omits some. The profile shows around 100,000 clones, more than 75% of them singletons. The sample was peripheral blood. These receptors were obtained from a woman aged 35 to 49 with acute or convalescent COVID-19.

The chain recombines TRBV9 with TRBJ1-2, with 8 bases fitting TRBD1. Trimming took 3 bases from V and 4 from J; bases not matched to a gene: 8. The V gene's germline CDR1 is SGDLS and CDR2 YYNGEE. CDR3 size: 15 residues. CDR3 in amino acids: CASSGQGQVGYGYTF. CDR3 nucleotides: TGTGCCAGCAGCGGACAGGGGCAAGTGGGCTATGGCTACACCTTC.

The chain uses TRBV7-2 and TRBJ2-7; the match to TRBD2 covers 11 bases. The junction had 1 base not matched to a gene; V was cut back by 3 bases and J by 3 bases. Germline-derived CDR1 and CDR2 are SGHTA and FQGNSA. The CDR3 covers 14 residues. In nucleotides, the CDR3 is TGTGCCAGCAGCTTGACTAGCGGGAACTACGAGCAGTACTTC. Translation: CASSLTSGNYEQYF.

The chain uses TRBV7-9 and TRBJ1-6, with 8 bases that match TRBD1. CDR3 size: 15 residues. Germline values: CDR1 SEHNR, CDR2 FQNEAQ (reference sequence). Germline trimming cut 4 bases from V and 7 bases from J; bases unmatched to any gene: 6. Here the CDR3 DNA reads TGTGCCAGCAGCTCAATCGGACAGGGCAATTCACCCCTCCACTTT. Translation: CASSSIGQGNSPLHF.

The chain recombines TRBV4-2 with TRBJ2-1; TRBD2 matches 9 bases. CDR3 length: 15 amino acids. Germline V CDR1 and CDR2: LGHNA, YNFKEQ. J gave up 7 bases and V 0 bases, and 4 bases lay outside the gene matches. The DNA of the CDR3 is TGTGCCAGCAGCCAAGATGTGCTAGCGGGGAATGAGCAGTTCTTC. Protein product: CASSQDVLAGNEQFF.

In this sample, this clone turned up once. This chain links TRBV6-6 with TRBJ2-2; 8 bases map to TRBD1. Germline assignment: CDR1 MNHNY and CDR2 SVGAGI (reference sequence). Trimming cost V 6 bases and J 5 bases; bases outside gene matches: 8. The CDR3 contains 15 residues. CDR3 in DNA: TGTGCCAGCAGACCCACGGGACAGGCAACCGGGGAGCTGTTTTTT. Translation: CASRPTGQATGELFF.

The V and J genes are TRBV7-8 and TRBJ1-6; no clear D gene. The germline V and J ends were trimmed by 5 bases and 0 bases, with 5 bases remaining between them. The CDR3 sequence is 14 residues long. Germline assignment: CDR1 SGHVS and CDR2 FQNEAQ. The CDR3 loop reads CASSQYSYNSPLHF. The CDR3 coding sequence is TGTGCCAGCAGCCAATACTCCTATAATTCACCCCTCCACTTT.

The chain recombines TRBV5-4 with TRBJ2-3; D might be TRBD1 (5 bases). The V gene lost 4 bases and the J gene lost 4 bases, with 13 bases spanning the gap. CDR3 size: 14 residues. CDR1 SGHNT and CDR2 YYREEE come from the germline V gene (reference sequence). The CDR3 DNA follows: TGTGCCAGCAGCCCGAACCAAGGGGCAGATACGCAGTATTTT. This gives the protein CASSPNQGADTQYF. The full variable domain, rest sourced from reference TRBV5-4 and TRBJ2-3, is ETGVTQSPTHLIKTRGQQVTLRCSSQSGHNTVSWYQQALGQGPQFIFQYYREEENGRGNFPPRFSGLQFPNYSSELNVNALELDDSALYLCASSPNQGADTQYFGPGTRLTVL.

The CDR3 region is CASSSPTGQSYGYTF. The DNA of the CDR3 is TGTGCCAGCAGCTCGCCGACAGGCCAGTCCTATGGCTACACCTTC. The gene calls are TRBV5-6 and TRBJ1-2; tentative D call: TRBD1 (6 bases). The V and J ends lost 3 bases and 4 bases respectively, with 16 bases between them. Per the germline V gene, CDR1 is SGHDT and CDR2 is YYEEEE. This CDR3 comprises 15 residues.

The V call is TRBV15, the J call TRBJ2-1, with D maybe TRBD1 (6 bases). CDR3 size: 15 residues. V was clipped by 8 bases and J by 7 bases, with 21 bases between them. CDR1 LNHNV and CDR2 YYDKDF come from the germline V gene (reference sequence). CDR3 nucleotide sequence: TGTGCCACCGTGATGGACAGAGGAGGCAGGAATGAGCAGTTCTTC. Protein product: CATVMDRGGRNEQFF.

The J gene is TRBJ1-2, the V gene TRBV7-2, with 7 bases fitting TRBD1. The junction had 6 bases not matched to a gene; V was cut back by 1 base and J by 4 bases. Germline V gene data show CDR1 as SGHTA and CDR2 as FQGNSA. CDR3 length: 15 residues. As DNA, the CDR3 is TGTGCCAGCAGCTTAGGACAGGGCCTTGGCTATGGCTACACCTTC. It specifies CASSLGQGLGYGYTF.

This sequence joins TRBV18 and TRBJ1-2, with D perhaps TRBD1 (6 bases). This CDR3 spans 16 amino acids. Trimming left V 3 bases short and J 4 bases short, with 18 bases between. Germline V lookup: CDR1 KGHSH, CDR2 LQKENI. The CDR3 protein is CASSPPPQGKFYGYTF. CDR3 coding DNA: TGTGCCAGCTCACCGCCCCCCCAGGGGAAATTCTATGGCTACACCTTC.

This clone was recorded only once. V and J are TRBV19 and TRBJ1-2; 7 bases are shared with TRBD1. CDR3 length equals 13 residues. Per germline, CDR1 LNHDA and CDR2 SQIVND (reference sequence). Trimming removed 5 bases from V and 7 bases from J; junction bases left unmatched: 7. The DNA of the CDR3 is TGTGCCAGTAGTCCAACAGGGGTTCGTGGCTACACCTTC. It translates to CASSPTGVRGYTF.

The chain uses TRBV5-8 and TRBJ1-1; TRBD1 agrees at 7 bases. This CDR3 is 12 amino acids long. CDR1 SGHTS and CDR2 YDEGEE come from the germline V gene. Losses at the gene ends were 0 bases for V and 7 bases for J; bases not matched to a gene: 0. The CDR3 DNA is TGTGCCAGCAGCTTGGGGACAGGTGAAGCTTTCTTT. Translated: CASSLGTGEAFF.

This chain uses TRBV27 with TRBJ1-2; D perhaps matches TRBD1 (6 bases). The CDR3 is 13 amino acids. Germline V gives CDR1 MNHEY, CDR2 SMNVEV (reference sequence). Deletions cut 6 bases from V and 8 bases from J, with 16 bases between. DNA for the CDR3: TGTGCCAGCAGCCAAAGGGGGTTCGGGGGCTACACCTTC. Its translation is CASSQRGFGGYTF.

V gene TRBV6-5 combines with J gene TRBJ1-4; unclear D gene. Germline CDR1 and CDR2: MNHEY and SVGAGI. There are 14 residues in the CDR3. Trimming took off 8 bases at V and 7 bases at J, with 17 bases between the two ends. The CDR3 DNA reads as TGTGCCAGCTCGGGAGGAGGCACGGGTGAAAAACTGTTTTTT. Protein: CASSGGGTGEKLFF.

The J gene is TRBJ2-7, the V gene TRBV6-5; D may be TRBD2 (5 bases). CDR1 and CDR2 (germline): MNHEY, SVGAGI. The CDR3 spans 15 residues. V was shortened by 2 bases and J by 7 bases, with 18 bases between the two germline ends. The CDR3 spells CASSYERVLVGEQYF. In DNA, the CDR3 is TGTGCCAGCAGTTACGAGAGGGTACTCGTGGGGGAGCAGTACTTC.

The chain carries TRBV7-2 and TRBJ2-5; D is ambiguous. This CDR3 spans 13 amino acids. In germline, CDR1 is SGHTA, CDR2 FQGNSA. Trimming stripped 5 bases from V and 3 bases from J, with 10 bases between. CDR3 bases: TGTGCCAGCAGCGCCTATTTAAAAGAGACCCAGTACTTC. Translated: CASSAYLKETQYF.

The rearrangement joins TRBV20-1 to TRBJ1-3; 8 bases fit TRBD1. V lost 3 bases and J lost 4; bases outside the gene matches: 8. Per the germline V gene, CDR1 is DFQATT and CDR2 is SNEGSKA (reference sequence). CDR3 length: 15 residues. CDR3 bases: TGCAGTGCTAGTTCAGGACAGGGACTAGGAAACACCATATATTTT. Its protein product is CSASSGQGLGNTIYF.

The chain employs TRBV5-8 and TRBJ2-3; tentative D call: TRBD2 (7 bases). Trimming stripped 0 bases from V and 5 bases from J, with 19 bases between. CDR1 is SGHTS, CDR2 YDEGEE, per germline. The CDR3 covers 17 residues. The CDR3 sequence is CASSLGDMTGGKDTQYF. The DNA of the CDR3 is TGTGCCAGCAGCTTGGGGGATATGACGGGGGGCAAAGATACGCAGTATTTT.

As regards this clone: This specimen includes other DNA sequences encoding the same CDR3. The V gene is TRBV11-2, the J gene TRBJ2-7, with D possibly TRBD2 on 6 matching bases. The CDR3 runs to 15 residues. CDR1 SGHAT and CDR2 FQNNGV come from the germline V gene. V lost 5 bases, J lost 3 bases, and 17 bases lay in between. The CDR3 region has the DNA TGTGCCAGCAGCCCTAGTGGCGGGGCCGGCTACGAGCAGTACTTC. Encoded protein: CASSPSGGAGYEQYF.

This clone was observed a handful of times. The V gene is TRBV2, the J gene TRBJ1-1; a possible D gene is TRBD1 (5 bases). This CDR3 has 16 amino acids. V lost 1 base, J lost 1 base, and 13 bases lay in between. Germline lookup yields CDR1 SNHLY and CDR2 FYNNEI. The CDR3: CASSEGFGQGNTEAFF. CDR3 sequence (DNA): TGTGCCAGCAGTGAAGGATTTGGCCAGGGGAACACTGAAGCTTTCTTT. Combining the CDR3 with reference TRBV2 and TRBJ1-1 gives the whole variable domain EPEVTQTPSHQVTQMGQEVILRCVPISNHLYFYWYRQILGQKVEFLVSFYNNEISEKSEIFDDQFSVERPDGSNFTLKIRSTKLEDSAMYFCASSEGFGQGNTEAFFGQGTRLTVV.